This T cell receptor beta chain was sequenced during a study of shared clonotypes between healthy human individuals. Profiled with immunoSEQ multiplex PCR; TCRdb holds only in-frame clones, not every one. The sample has roughly 1 million clones; under 80% are singletons. General observations from the study: Rarefaction curves obtained for sorted subsets showed sequencing incomplete despite large depth.

With regard to this clone: Its antigen is currently unknown. Other DNA sequences in the same sample also yield this CDR3.

CDR1 is MNHNS, CDR2 SASEGT, per germline. This CDR3 contains 14 residues. V gave up 1 base and J gave up 1 base, with 8 bases separating them. This sequence originates from a man aged 18 to 29 in good health. The sequenced material came from memory CD4+ T cells sorted from blood. Regarding subset: CD45RA-negative fraction. The gene calls are TRBV6-1 and TRBJ2-7; D is uncertain. CDR3 in amino acids: CASSEVGSSYEQYF. CDR3 in DNA: TGTGCCAGCAGTGAAGTTGGGTCTTCCTACGAGCAGTACTTC.